Below, 16 T cell receptor beta chains from the same sample are listed, as sequenced in a study of shared clonotypes between healthy human individuals. Using immunoSEQ multiplex PCR, the repertoire was profiled, and TCRdb retains in-frame clones only, with some absent. Found here are over a million clones, 70% to 80% of them singletons; the top ten hold over 1.3%. Sequenced input: memory CD4+ T cells sorted from blood. Subset: CD45RA-negative fraction. All receptors derive from a man aged 18 to 35 in good health.

This clone was seen only once. The chain links TRBV18 to TRBJ2-1, with 10 bases aligning to TRBD2. The germline CDR1 and CDR2 sequences are KGHSH and LQKENI. The CDR3 sequence is 13 residues long. J was trimmed by 9 bases and V by 3 bases; bases with no gene match: 2. The CDR3 region is CASSPTSGAEQFF. The CDR3 region has the DNA TGTGCCAGCTCACCTACTAGCGGGGCTGAGCAGTTCTTC.

V is TRBV12-5 and J is TRBJ2-4; unclear D gene. The CDR3 covers 15 residues. Germline values: CDR1 LGHNT, CDR2 FRNRAP. V gave up 2 bases and J gave up 0 bases, with 8 bases separating them. In DNA, the CDR3 is TGTGCTAGTGGTTTGACCCAGGTAGCCAAAAACATTCAGTACTTC. This gives the protein CASGLTQVAKNIQYF.

The V and J genes are TRBV6-1 and TRBJ2-7; D assignment may be TRBD1 or TRBD2 (5 bases each). The CDR3 covers 15 residues. Per the germline V gene, CDR1 is MNHNS and CDR2 is SASEGT. V shed 3 bases and J shed 4 bases, with 16 bases lying between them. CDR3 residues: CASSDPGTRLYEQYF. The CDR3 DNA reads TGTGCCAGCAGTGATCCCGGGACGAGGCTATACGAGCAGTACTTC.

This clone was picked up one time. The chain is built from TRBV25-1 and TRBJ2-7, with 7 bases lining up with TRBD1. In germline, CDR1 is MGHDK, CDR2 SYGVNS. The V segment lost 0 bases and the J segment 2 bases; nucleotides outside the gene matches: 10. This CDR3 has 17 residues. CDR3 residues: CASSEYSRARGTYEQYF. DNA of the CDR3: TGTGCCAGCAGTGAATATTCTCGGGCCAGGGGGACCTACGAGCAGTACTTC.

This clone was counted a few times. Relative to the germline gene, one junction end is altered; a read error may explain this. The chain combines TRBV15 with TRBJ1-6; D call uncertain. The CDR3 contains 14 residues. Germline assignment: CDR1 LNHNV and CDR2 YYDKDF (reference sequence). As DNA, the CDR3 is TGTGCCACCAGCAGAGGGGTAGATAATTCGCCCCTCCACTTT. The encoded protein is CATSRGVDNSPLHF.

The rearrangement uses TRBV28 and TRBJ1-6; 8 positions match TRBD1. The germline gives CDR1 MDHEN, CDR2 SYDVKM. The junction had 5 bases not matched to a gene; V was cut back by 6 bases and J by 16 bases. This CDR3 comprises 11 residues. CDR3 coding DNA: TGTGCCAGCAGCTGGGACAGGTCTCTCCACTTT. It is translated as CASSWDRSLHF.

This clone is a singleton in its sample. The chain has TRBV5-5 and TRBJ1-6; no clear D gene. V gave up 0 bases and J gave up 10 bases, with 14 bases separating them. Germline CDR1 and CDR2: SGHKS and YYEKEE (reference sequence). CDR3 length: 15 residues. The CDR3 nucleotides read TGTGCCAGCAGCTTGGACCGAGTGGAAGGGTCACCCCTCCACTTT. It encodes CASSLDRVEGSPLHF.

This clone was counted only a few times. The chain carries TRBV7-2 and TRBJ2-3; perhaps TRBD1 as D (5 bases). Germline loops: CDR1 SGHTA, CDR2 FQGNSA. Trimming left V 6 bases short and J 0 bases short, with 16 bases between. CDR3 length: 16 amino acids. Written as DNA, the CDR3 is TGTGCCAGCAGACTGCAGGGCGGACCTAGCACAGATACGCAGTATTTT. This translates into CASRLQGGPSTDTQYF.

The table lists this clone with a few counts. This chain links TRBV2 with TRBJ2-7, with TRBD2 as a possible D gene (6 bases). Trimming removed 7 bases at V and 0 bases at J, with 13 bases between. Germline V gene sequence: CDR1 SNHLY, CDR2 FYNNEI. The CDR3 loop spans 14 amino acids. CDR3 nucleotide sequence: TGTGCCAGCATCCGGGACTTAAGCTCCTACGAGCAGTACTTC. It translates to CASIRDLSSYEQYF.

This rearrangement joins TRBV30 to TRBJ2-5; D call uncertain. Deletions cut 2 bases from V and 7 bases from J, with 20 bases between. The CDR3 has 15 residues. Germline V CDR1 and CDR2: GTSNPN, SVGIG (reference sequence). CDR3 in amino acids: CAWSSSLGFVGTQYF. CDR3 nucleotides: TGTGCCTGGAGTTCGAGCTTGGGGTTTGTAGGGACCCAGTACTTC.

This clone has only a few counts. The chain uses TRBV6-1 and TRBJ1-1; no firm D call. The V gene lost 7 bases and the J gene lost 0 bases, with 9 bases spanning the gap. CDR1 MNHNS and CDR2 SASEGT come from the germline V gene. This CDR3 has 13 residues. Here the CDR3 reads CASNLRLNTEAFF. CDR3 nucleotides: TGTGCCAGCAATCTTCGACTGAACACTGAAGCTTTCTTT.

The rearrangement links TRBV2 to TRBJ1-4; no clear D gene. Germline CDR1 is SNHLY and CDR2 is FYNNEI. V lost 4 bases, J lost 8 bases, and 8 bases lay in between. The length of the CDR3 is 12 residues. The CDR3 coding sequence is TGTGCCAGCAGTGGTCACGGGGAAAAACTGTTTTTT. Translated, it gives CASSGHGEKLFF. Combining the CDR3 with reference TRBV2 and TRBJ1-4 gives the whole variable domain EPEVTQTPSHQVTQMGQEVILRCVPISNHLYFYWYRQILGQKVEFLVSFYNNEISEKSEIFDDQFSVERPDGSNFTLKIRSTKLEDSAMYFCASSGHGEKLFFGSGTQLSVL.

The chain combines TRBV30 with TRBJ2-7, with a tentative D call TRBD1 (6 bases). V lost 4 bases and J lost 6, with 13 bases in between. The V gene's germline CDR1 is GTSNPN and CDR2 SVGIG (reference sequence). The CDR3 spans 12 residues. The CDR3 bases are TGTGCCTGGACGCGGCAGGGGCTCGAGCAGTACTTC. This sequence encodes CAWTRQGLEQYF.

V usage is TRBV7-2 and J usage is TRBJ2-4, with D maybe TRBD2 (5 bases). Germline CDR1 reads SGHTA; CDR2 reads FQGNSA. V was shortened by 5 bases and J by 3 bases, with 14 bases between the two germline ends. This CDR3 contains 15 residues. The DNA of the CDR3 is TGTGCCAGCAGCGAAGTGGGAGTTGGCAAAAACATTCAGTACTTC. This sequence encodes CASSEVGVGKNIQYF.

The chain combines TRBV28 with TRBJ2-2, with D hard to call. The length of the CDR3 is 14 residues. Trimming took 11 bases from V and 3 from J, leaving 16 bases between them. Germline loops: CDR1 MDHEN, CDR2 SYDVKM. CDR3 protein: CASKERLDTGELFF. CDR3 sequence (DNA): TGTGCCTCAAAGGAGAGGCTGGACACCGGGGAGCTGTTTTTT.

V and J are TRBV21-1 and TRBJ1-1; the table's D call, TRBD1, was not checked against the DNA. TRBV21-1 is reported as a pseudogene. The CDR3 has 16 amino acids. The CDR3 bases are TGTGCCAGCAACAGGACAGAGTCGTTCATGAACACTGAAGCTTTCTTT. Translating it yields CASNRTESFMNTEAFF.